These 26 T cell receptor beta chains were sequenced from one sample in a study of blood T cells in healthy people across ages. PCR was performed a second time for about 7 to 11 cycles using a sample-barcoded 5' primer and a J-beta primer mix. TCRdb re-called the 5' RACE reads with MiXCR, one entry per CDR3 protein. Of 1.5 million to 2 million distinct CDR3 sequences detected, around 36% appear once; the ten largest clones hold about 10%. Sequencing was done on a sample of blood. Every receptor here comes from a woman aged 25-40 years in good health.

Only a few counts were recorded for this clonotype. The V gene is TRBV20-1, the J gene TRBJ2-3, with D uncertain. Trimming took 5 bases from V and 1 from J, leaving 4 bases between them. The germline V gene encodes CDR1 DFQATT and CDR2 SNEGSKA (reference sequence). The CDR3 extends over 11 amino acids. As DNA, the CDR3 is TGCAGTGCTTTTCGCACAGATACGCAGTATTTT. This codes for CSAFRTDTQYF.

This clonotype was detected a few times. The chain uses TRBV20-1 and TRBJ2-1; tentatively, D is TRBD2 (6 bases). Germline V gives CDR1 DFQATT, CDR2 SNEGSKA (reference sequence). Trimming removed 0 bases at V and 1 base at J, with 13 bases between. The CDR3 consists of 16 residues. CDR3 sequence (DNA): TGCAGTGCTAGAGATCTAGTAGCGGAGTCCTACAATGAGCAGTTCTTC. Translated: CSARDLVAESYNEQFF.

The chain carries TRBV2 and TRBJ2-5; TRBD2 matches 9 bases. With 6 bases clipped from V and 2 bases from J, the junction kept 7 bases outside the gene matches. Germline lookup yields CDR1 SNHLY and CDR2 FYNNEI. The CDR3 has 15 amino acids. CDR3 protein: CASRLDSGSQETQYF. CDR3 in DNA: TGTGCCAGCAGGCTTGATAGCGGGAGTCAAGAGACCCAGTACTTC.

This clonotype was recorded a few times. The chain has TRBV20-1 and TRBJ1-1, with D hard to call. This CDR3 region has 12 residues. Germline V gene data show CDR1 as DFQATT and CDR2 as SNEGSKA (reference sequence). The ends were cut back, 6 bases at V and 2 bases at J, with 10 bases in the middle. CDR3 nucleotide sequence: TGCAGTGCCCGGACGATAAACACTGAAGCTTTCTTT. This encodes CSARTINTEAFF.

The rearrangement joins TRBV10-3 to TRBJ1-2; no definite D call. Germline V CDR1 and CDR2: ENHRY, SYGVKD. The CDR3 loop spans 13 amino acids. The V and J ends lost 4 bases and 5 bases respectively, with 11 bases between them. The CDR3 loop reads CAISARETYGYTF. In nucleotides, the CDR3 is TGTGCCATCAGTGCCCGGGAGACTTATGGCTACACCTTC.

This clonotype has a handful of counts. This chain joins TRBV20-1 and TRBJ2-2; possibly TRBD2 for D (6 bases). V dropped 2 bases and J dropped 5 bases, with 21 bases sitting between them. CDR1 DFQATT and CDR2 SNEGSKA come from the germline V gene (reference sequence). The CDR3 length is 17 residues. CDR3 protein: CSARQLGTHEGTGELFF. The CDR3, as DNA: TGCAGTGCTAGACAACTGGGGACTCATGAAGGGACCGGGGAGCTGTTTTTT.

This chain links TRBV7-7 with TRBJ2-7, with TRBD2 identical over 10 bases. The J call may be incorrect, as the DNA end agrees better with TRBJ2-5. Germline V gene sequence: CDR1 SSHAT, CDR2 FNYEAQ (reference sequence). The CDR3 sequence is 15 residues long. CDR3 residues: CASSFGLAGDETQYF. The CDR3 DNA reads as TGTGCCAGCAGCTTTGGCCTAGCGGGAGATGAGACCCAGTACTTC.

The chain joins TRBV27 to TRBJ1-5; 8 bases match TRBD1. This CDR3 region has 17 residues. V was clipped by 3 bases and J by 3 bases; unmatched bases: 10. Per germline, CDR1 MNHEY and CDR2 SMNVEV (reference sequence). Here the CDR3 DNA reads TGTGCCAGCAGTTTCACCCGTCGGACAGGGCTCAATCAGCCCCAGCATTTT. Its translation is CASSFTRRTGLNQPQHF.

On this clonotype itself: This likely comes from a read error, as the CDR3 has no conserved phenylalanine or tryptophan at its end. The chain employs TRBV9 and TRBJ2-3, with TRBD1 matching over 7 bases. This CDR3 spans 14 amino acids. The ends lost 4 bases at V and 4 bases at J; junction bases unmatched: 6. Germline CDR1 SGDLS, CDR2 YYNGEE. In DNA, the CDR3 is TGTGCCAGCAGCTTCGACAGGGAGCCAGATACGCAGTATGTT. Protein: CASSFDREPDTQYV.

The V call is TRBV12-3 or TRBV12-4, the J call TRBJ2-1; TRBD2 matches at 7 bases. Unmatched junction bases numbered 11, after V lost 4 bases and J lost 2 bases. There are 17 residues in the CDR3. CDR3 in DNA: TGTGCCAGCAGTTCCTTGACGACTAGCCTGACCTACAATGAGCAGTTCTTC. It encodes CASSSLTTSLTYNEQFF.

The chain recombines TRBV6-6 with TRBJ1-6; no definite D call. V was shortened by 6 bases and J by 6 bases, with 9 bases between the two germline ends. The CDR3 extends over 13 amino acids. Germline lookup yields CDR1 MNHNY and CDR2 SVGAGI (reference sequence). CDR3 sequence reads: CASRGDLNSPLHF. The CDR3 DNA reads as TGTGCCAGCAGGGGAGATCTTAATTCACCCCTCCACTTT.

CDR3 protein: CASSGGRGRYGYTF. The CDR3 nucleotides are TGTGCCAGCAGTGGTGGCAGAGGCCGCTATGGCTACACCTTC. The chain couples TRBV25-1 to TRBJ1-2; D is unresolved. V was pared by 4 bases and J by 4 bases, with 13 bases between. Germline assignment: CDR1 MGHDK and CDR2 SYGVNS. The CDR3 is 14 amino acids.

This clonotype was seen at least ten times. The chain joins TRBV10-3 to TRBJ2-3; TRBD2 aligns across 11 bases. The CDR3 totals 18 residues. Germline V gene data show CDR1 as ENHRY and CDR2 as SYGVKD. With V trimmed by 5 bases and J by 8 bases, 18 bases remained unmatched. CDR3 sequence reads: CAISRENSGRAAGSTQYF. CDR3 DNA sequence: TGTGCCATCAGTCGAGAAAATAGCGGGAGGGCCGCGGGAAGTACGCAGTATTTT.

The chain couples TRBV6-2 or TRBV6-3 to TRBJ1-1; no clear D. Germline V gives CDR1 MNHEY, CDR2 SVGEGT. V was cut by 2 bases and J by 5 bases, with 9 bases left in between. The length of the CDR3 is 13 residues. The CDR3 nucleotides read TGTGCCAGCAGTTACGTTGCGGGGACTGAAGCTTTCTTT. It yields the protein CASSYVAGTEAFF.

The rearrangement links TRBV5-6 to TRBJ1-2; TRBD1 is a possible D gene (5 bases). Per the germline V gene, CDR1 is SGHDT and CDR2 is YYEEEE. Trimming removed 6 bases at V and 6 bases at J, with 24 bases between. The CDR3 runs to 16 residues. CDR3 protein: CASINWGGGQEHGYTF. The CDR3 bases are TGTGCCAGCATTAACTGGGGGGGAGGACAAGAACATGGCTACACCTTC.

This clonotype was seen more than once but under ten times. The chain is built from TRBV15 and TRBJ2-7; D is uncertain. This CDR3 is 16 amino acids long. Germline V gene data show CDR1 as LNHNV and CDR2 as YYDKDF (reference sequence). The V and J ends lost 5 bases and 0 bases respectively, with 17 bases between them. CDR3 protein: CATSSSLSENSYEQYF. For the CDR3, the DNA is TGTGCCACCAGCTCCTCTTTGTCCGAGAACTCCTACGAGCAGTACTTC.

This chain connects TRBV7-9 to TRBJ2-1; D uncertain. The CDR3 totals 15 residues. V lost 5 bases and J 7 bases, leaving 18 bases between the germline ends. Per germline, CDR1 SEHNR and CDR2 FQNEAQ (reference sequence). The CDR3 sequence: CASSPPDWVGNEQFF. CDR3 sequence (DNA): TGTGCCAGCAGCCCCCCCGACTGGGTAGGTAATGAGCAGTTCTTC.

The chain joins TRBV19 to TRBJ2-3; 7 nucleotides align to TRBD2. The V gene end was trimmed by 8 bases and the J gene end by 2 bases; junction bases not matched to a gene: 1. This CDR3 is built from 12 residues. The germline V gene encodes CDR1 LNHDA and CDR2 SQIVND (reference sequence). Written as DNA, the CDR3 is TGTGCCAGTTGGGACTACACAGATACGCAGTATTTT. Encoded protein: CASWDYTDTQYF.

The chain joins TRBV6-6 to TRBJ2-7; D gene uncertain. Trimming shortened V by 2 bases and J by 2 bases, and 16 bases separated the two germline ends. This CDR3 contains 16 residues. CDR1 MNHNY and CDR2 SVGAGI come from the germline V gene (reference sequence). The CDR3 DNA sequence: TGTGCCAGCAGTTACGAAGGCCCCTATGGGGCCTACGAGCAGTACTTC. Encoded protein: CASSYEGPYGAYEQYF.

This clonotype has just a few counts. The chain has TRBV6-5 and TRBJ1-2, with D possibly being TRBD1 (6 bases). Between the trimmed V and J ends, which lost 8 bases and 1 base, there was a span of 8 bases. The CDR3 loop spans 12 amino acids. CDR1 and CDR2 (germline): MNHEY, SVGAGI. The chain's CDR3 is CASHRDNYGYTF. The CDR3 DNA reads as TGTGCCAGCCACAGGGATAACTATGGCTACACCTTC.

The CDR3 reads CSARDYGTEAFF. Written as DNA, the CDR3 is TGCAGTGCTAGAGATTACGGGACAGAAGCTTTCTTT. The chain is built from TRBV20-1 and TRBJ1-1; D perhaps matches TRBD1 (6 bases). Germline loops: CDR1 DFQATT, CDR2 SNEGSKA (reference sequence). There are 12 residues in the CDR3. V gave up 0 bases and J gave up 8 bases, with 10 bases separating them.

The rearrangement uses TRBV28 and TRBJ2-1; no clear D gene. Germline V lookup: CDR1 MDHEN, CDR2 SYDVKM. Trimming pared 4 bases from V and 0 bases from J, leaving 16 bases between. The CDR3 is 17 amino acids. CDR3: CASSSPSAETSYNEQFF. In DNA, the CDR3 is TGTGCCAGCAGTTCCCCCTCTGCGGAGACCTCCTACAATGAGCAGTTCTTC.

Only a few counts were recorded for this clonotype. The V gene is TRBV7-2, the J gene TRBJ1-5; D might be TRBD1 (6 bases). CDR1 and CDR2 (germline): SGHTA, FQGNSA. V was pared by 5 bases and J by 12 bases, with 17 bases between. There are 13 residues in the CDR3. The DNA for the CDR3 is TGTGCCAGCAGCCACACCCCGGGGGCCCTCCAGCATTTT. It specifies CASSHTPGALQHF.

The genes are TRBV10-3 and TRBJ2-7; TRBD1 aligns across 7 bases. Trimming at V came to 4 bases and at J to 7 bases, leaving 13 bases not matched to a gene. The V gene's germline CDR1 is ENHRY and CDR2 SYGVKD. The CDR3 has 15 residues. The CDR3 spells CAISASDRMGIEQYF. The CDR3 region has the DNA TGTGCCATCAGTGCTTCGGACAGGATGGGAATTGAGCAGTACTTC.

V is TRBV28 and J is TRBJ2-3, with D possibly TRBD1 on 5 matching bases. Germline V CDR1 and CDR2: MDHEN, SYDVKM. V was trimmed by 2 bases and J by 4 bases, leaving 19 bases between them. There are 17 residues in the CDR3. Here the CDR3 reads CASSLLPGFWGPDTQYF. The CDR3 bases are TGTGCCAGCAGTTTACTCCCCGGTTTTTGGGGCCCAGATACGCAGTATTTT.

This clonotype has a handful of counts. The rearrangement uses TRBV20-1 and TRBJ1-1; D is ambiguous. The CDR3 runs 12 residues. V was shortened by 6 bases and J by 6 bases, with 14 bases between the two germline ends. The V gene's germline CDR1 is DFQATT and CDR2 SNEGSKA (reference sequence). CDR3 in amino acids: CSAPERRSEAFF. In nucleotides, the CDR3 is TGCAGTGCGCCCGAGAGAAGGTCTGAAGCTTTCTTT.